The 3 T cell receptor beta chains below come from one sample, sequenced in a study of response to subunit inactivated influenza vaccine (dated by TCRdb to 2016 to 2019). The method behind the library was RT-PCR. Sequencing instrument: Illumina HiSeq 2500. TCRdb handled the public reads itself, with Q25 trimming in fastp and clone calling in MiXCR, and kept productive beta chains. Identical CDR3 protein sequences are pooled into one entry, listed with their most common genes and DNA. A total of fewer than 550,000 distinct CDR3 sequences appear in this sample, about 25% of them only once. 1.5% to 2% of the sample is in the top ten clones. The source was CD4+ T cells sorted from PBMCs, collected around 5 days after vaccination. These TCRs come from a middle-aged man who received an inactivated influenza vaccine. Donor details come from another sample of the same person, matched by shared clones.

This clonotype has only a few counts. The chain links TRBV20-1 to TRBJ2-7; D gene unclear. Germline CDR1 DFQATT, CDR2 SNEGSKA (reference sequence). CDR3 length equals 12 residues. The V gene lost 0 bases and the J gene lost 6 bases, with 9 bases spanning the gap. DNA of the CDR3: TGCAGTGCTAGAGACCCTGACGGCGAGCAGTACTTC. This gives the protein CSARDPDGEQYF.

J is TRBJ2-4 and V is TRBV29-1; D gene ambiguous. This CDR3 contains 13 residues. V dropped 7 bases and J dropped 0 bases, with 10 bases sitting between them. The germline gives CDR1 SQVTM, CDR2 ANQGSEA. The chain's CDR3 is CSAYTLAKNIQYF. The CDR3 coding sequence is TGCAGCGCCTACACACTAGCCAAAAACATTCAGTACTTC.

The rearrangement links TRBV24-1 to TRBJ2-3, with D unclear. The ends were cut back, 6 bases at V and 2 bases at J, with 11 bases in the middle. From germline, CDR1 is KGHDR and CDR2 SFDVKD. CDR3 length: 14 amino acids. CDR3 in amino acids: CATSRVGATDTQYF. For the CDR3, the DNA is TGTGCCACCAGTCGGGTCGGAGCCACAGATACGCAGTATTTT.